This TCR beta chain was sequenced for a study of blood T cell repertoires in COVID-19. For the study at large: Samples of COVID-19 (acute and convalescent) were obtained from the United States, Italy and Spain.

The assay was immunoSEQ multiplex PCR, and TCRdb's table has in-frame clones only and misses some. This table holds about 150,000 clones, around four fifths found once. Participant-reported clinical history was the basis for cohort assignment. Germline V gene lookup returns CDR1 SGHTA and CDR2 FQGTGA. This CDR3 spans 14 amino acids. Trimming took 5 bases from V and 2 from J; bases not matched to a gene: 5. The rearrangement uses TRBV7-3 and TRBJ2-5; TRBD1 aligns across 7 bases. Material: PBMCs or T cells enriched from blood (not recorded which). The receptor comes from a woman between 50 and 59 years old who had recovered from COVID-19. The CDR3, as DNA: TGTGCCAGCAGCCCCACAGGGGTTCAAGAGACCCAGTACTTC. Residues: CASSPTGVQETQYF. Supplemented by reference TRBV7-3 and TRBJ2-5, the full variable domain reads GAGVSQTPSNKVTEKGKYVELRCDPISGHTALYWYRQSLGQGPEFLIYFQGTGAADDSGLPNDRFFAVRPEGSVSTLKIQRTERGDSAVYLCASSPTGVQETQYFGPGTRLLVL.